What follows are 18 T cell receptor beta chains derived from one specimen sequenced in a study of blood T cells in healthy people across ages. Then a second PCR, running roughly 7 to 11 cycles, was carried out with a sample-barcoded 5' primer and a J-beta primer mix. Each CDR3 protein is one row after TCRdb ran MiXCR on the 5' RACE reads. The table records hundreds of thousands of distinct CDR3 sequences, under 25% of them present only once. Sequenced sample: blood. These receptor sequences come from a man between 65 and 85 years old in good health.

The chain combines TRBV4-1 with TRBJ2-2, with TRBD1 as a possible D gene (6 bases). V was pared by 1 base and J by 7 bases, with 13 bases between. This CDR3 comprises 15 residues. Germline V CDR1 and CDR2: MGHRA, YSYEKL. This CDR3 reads CASSQVSGAVGELFF. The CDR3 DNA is TGCGCCAGCAGCCAAGTATCAGGGGCAGTCGGGGAGCTGTTTTTT.

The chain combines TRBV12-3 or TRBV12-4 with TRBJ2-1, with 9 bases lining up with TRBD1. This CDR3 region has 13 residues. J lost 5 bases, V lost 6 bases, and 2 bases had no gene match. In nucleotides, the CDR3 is TGTGCCAGCAGGGGGACAGGGAACAATGAGCAGTTCTTC. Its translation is CASRGTGNNEQFF.

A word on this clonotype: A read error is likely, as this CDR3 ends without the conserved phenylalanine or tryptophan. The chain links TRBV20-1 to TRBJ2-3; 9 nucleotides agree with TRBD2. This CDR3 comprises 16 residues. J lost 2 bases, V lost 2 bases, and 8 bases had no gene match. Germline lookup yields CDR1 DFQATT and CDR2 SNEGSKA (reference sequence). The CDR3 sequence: CSARMTSGAPTDTQYL. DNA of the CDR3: TGCAGTGCTAGAATGACTAGCGGTGCTCCCACAGATACGCAGTATCTT.

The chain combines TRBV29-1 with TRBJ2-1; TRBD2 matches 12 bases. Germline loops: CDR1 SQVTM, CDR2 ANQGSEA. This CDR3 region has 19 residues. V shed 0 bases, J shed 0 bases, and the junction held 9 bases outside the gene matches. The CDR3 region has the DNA TGCAGCGTTGAAGATCTTACTAGCGGGAGGCTGAGCTCCTACAATGAGCAGTTCTTC. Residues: CSVEDLTSGRLSSYNEQFF.

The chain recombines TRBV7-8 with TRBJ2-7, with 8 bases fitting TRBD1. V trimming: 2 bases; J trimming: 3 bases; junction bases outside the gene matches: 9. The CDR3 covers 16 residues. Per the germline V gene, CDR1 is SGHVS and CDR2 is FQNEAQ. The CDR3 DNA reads TGTGCCAGCAGCTTAAGCCACGGGACAGGCAACTACGAGCAGTACTTC. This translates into CASSLSHGTGNYEQYF.

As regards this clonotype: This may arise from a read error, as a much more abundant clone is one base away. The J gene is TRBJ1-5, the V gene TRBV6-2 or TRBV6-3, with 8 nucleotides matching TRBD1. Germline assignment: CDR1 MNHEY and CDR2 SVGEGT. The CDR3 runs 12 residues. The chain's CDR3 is CTSRTGYQPQHF. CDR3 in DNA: TGTACCAGCCGGACAGGGTATCAGCCCCAGCATTTT.

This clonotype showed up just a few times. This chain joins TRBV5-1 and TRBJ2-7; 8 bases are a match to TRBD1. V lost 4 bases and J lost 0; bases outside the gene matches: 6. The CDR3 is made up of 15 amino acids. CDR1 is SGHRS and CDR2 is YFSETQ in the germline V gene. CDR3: CASSQGQAYSYEQYF. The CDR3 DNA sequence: TGCGCCAGCAGCCAGGGACAGGCCTACTCCTACGAGCAGTACTTC.

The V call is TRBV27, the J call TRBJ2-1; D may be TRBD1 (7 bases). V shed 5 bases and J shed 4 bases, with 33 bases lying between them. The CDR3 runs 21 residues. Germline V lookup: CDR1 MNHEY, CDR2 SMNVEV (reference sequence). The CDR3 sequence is CASSVGGSTGSGRFPYNEQFF. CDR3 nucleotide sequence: TGTGCCAGCAGTGTAGGAGGGTCGACAGGGTCTGGTCGTTTCCCATACAATGAGCAGTTCTTC.

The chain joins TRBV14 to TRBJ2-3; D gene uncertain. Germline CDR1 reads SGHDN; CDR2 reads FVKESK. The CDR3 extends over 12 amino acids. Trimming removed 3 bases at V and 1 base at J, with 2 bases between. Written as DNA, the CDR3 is TGTGCCAGCAGCCATGGCACAGATACGCAGTATTTT. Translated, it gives CASSHGTDTQYF.

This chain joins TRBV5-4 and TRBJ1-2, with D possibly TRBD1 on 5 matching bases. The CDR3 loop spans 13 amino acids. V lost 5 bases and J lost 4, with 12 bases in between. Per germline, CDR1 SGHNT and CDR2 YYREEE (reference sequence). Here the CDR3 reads CASRSGTAYGYTF. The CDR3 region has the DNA TGTGCCAGCAGGTCTGGGACGGCCTATGGCTACACCTTC.

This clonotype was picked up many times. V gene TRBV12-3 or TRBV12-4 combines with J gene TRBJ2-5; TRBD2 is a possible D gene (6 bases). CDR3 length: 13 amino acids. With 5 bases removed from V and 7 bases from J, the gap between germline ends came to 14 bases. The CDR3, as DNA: TGTGCCAGCAGTCTGGACTACCAGGGGACCCAGTACTTC. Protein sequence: CASSLDYQGTQYF.

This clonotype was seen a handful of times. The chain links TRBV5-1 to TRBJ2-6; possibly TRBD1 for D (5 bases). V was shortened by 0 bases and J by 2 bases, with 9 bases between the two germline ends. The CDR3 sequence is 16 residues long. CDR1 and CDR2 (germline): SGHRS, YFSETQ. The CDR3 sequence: CASSLGGVPGANVLTF. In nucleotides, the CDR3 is TGCGCCAGCAGCTTGGGGGGCGTACCTGGGGCCAACGTCCTGACTTTC.

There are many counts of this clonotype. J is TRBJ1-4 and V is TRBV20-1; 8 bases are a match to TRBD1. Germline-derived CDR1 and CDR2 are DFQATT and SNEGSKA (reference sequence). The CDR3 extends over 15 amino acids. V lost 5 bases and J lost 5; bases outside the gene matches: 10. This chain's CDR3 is CSAQQGAGGNEKLFF. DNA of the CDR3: TGCAGTGCTCAGCAGGGGGCGGGGGGAAATGAAAAACTGTTTTTT.

As DNA, the CDR3 is TGTGCCAGCAGCCGCTTTCGGGAGCAAGAGACCCAGTACTTC. Translated, it gives CASSRFREQETQYF. The chain couples TRBV5-6 to TRBJ2-5, with D tentatively TRBD2 (6 bases). The CDR3 consists of 14 residues. Deletions cut 4 bases from V and 2 bases from J, with 12 bases between. Germline loops: CDR1 SGHDT, CDR2 YYEEEE. The complete variable domain, with remaining parts taken from reference TRBV5-6 and TRBJ2-5, reads DAGVTQSPTHLIKTRGQQVTLRCSPKSGHDTVSWYQQALGQGPQFIFQYYEEEERQRGNFPDRFSGHQFPNYSSELNVNALLLGDSALYLCASSRFREQETQYFGPGTRLLVL.

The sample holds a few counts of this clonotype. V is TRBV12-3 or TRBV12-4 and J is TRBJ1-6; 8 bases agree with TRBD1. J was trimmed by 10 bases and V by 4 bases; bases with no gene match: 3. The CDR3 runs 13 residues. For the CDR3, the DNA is TGTGCCAGCAGTTCAGGGGGCGAATCACCCCTCCACTTT. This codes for CASSSGGESPLHF.

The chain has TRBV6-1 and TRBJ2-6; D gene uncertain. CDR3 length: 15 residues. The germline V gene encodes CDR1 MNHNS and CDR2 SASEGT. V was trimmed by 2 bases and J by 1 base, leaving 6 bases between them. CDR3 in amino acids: CASSEYGSGANVLTF. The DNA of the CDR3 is TGTGCCAGCAGTGAATACGGATCTGGGGCCAACGTCCTGACTTTC.

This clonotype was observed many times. The CDR3 nucleotides read TGCGCCAGCAGCTTGGCTGGCAAAGGAGAGCAGTACTTC. This translates into CASSLAGKGEQYF. The rearrangement uses TRBV5-1 and TRBJ2-7; no definite D call. Looked up from germline, CDR1 is SGHRS and CDR2 is YFSETQ. Between the trimmed V and J ends, which lost 0 bases and 7 bases, there was a span of 11 bases. This CDR3 has 13 amino acids.

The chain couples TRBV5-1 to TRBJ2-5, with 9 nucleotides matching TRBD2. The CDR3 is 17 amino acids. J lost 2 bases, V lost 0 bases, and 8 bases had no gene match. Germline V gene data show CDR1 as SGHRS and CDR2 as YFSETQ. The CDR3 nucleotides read TGCGCCAGCAGCTTGGGCGGCGGGAGGGCCCAACAAGAGACCCAGTACTTC. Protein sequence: CASSLGGGRAQQETQYF.